These T cell receptor beta chains were read from a single sample in a study of T cell changes during pregnancy in multiple sclerosis. The table came from immunoSEQ multiplex PCR; TCRdb's copy has only in-frame clones and leaves some out. There are roughly 72,000 clones in the sample; around 90% occur only once, and approximately 1% lies in the top ten. The sequencing here drew on peripheral blood, taken in the first trimester of pregnancy. The source of these receptors is a female donor in good health, enrolled as a control in a pregnancy study. CDR3s include the opening cysteine and the closing phenylalanine or tryptophan. The order of the fields is D gene, V gene, clone size, J gene, CDR3 length, CDR3 DNA, CDR3 protein. A D gene is named only where the DNA matches it firmly. Some rows have no size entry. The others give once, few or many, or a class for an expanded clone.

TRBD1,TRBV6-6,NA,TRBJ2-1,13,TGTGCCCTTCGGCAGGGGGATTACAATGAGCAGTTCTTC,CALRQGDYNEQFF
NA,TRBV12-5,few,TRBJ1-2,13,TGTGCTAGTGCCCCCGACAGGAACTATGGCTACACCTTC,CASAPDRNYGYTF
TRBD2,TRBV7-9,NA,TRBJ2-5,15,TGTGCCAGTAGCGGCAGACTAGCGGCTCAAGAGACCCAGTACTTC,CASSGRLAAQETQYF
NA,TRBV18,few,TRBJ1-1,14,TGTGCCAGCTCACCACCATTAGCGGGCACTGAAGCTTTCTTT,CASSPPLAGTEAFF
NA,TRBV2,NA,TRBJ1-2,10,TGTGCCAGCAGTGAGGTGGGGGGGACCTTC,CASSEVGGTF
TRBD1,TRBV19,once,TRBJ1-3,16,TGTGCCAGTAGTGCTACTTGGACAGGGGACGGAAACACCATATATTTT,CASSATWTGDGNTIYF
NA,TRBV5-6,NA,TRBJ2-1,14,TGTGCCAGCAGCTCTGGCCCGGGAGAAGATGAGCAGTTCTTC,CASSSGPGEDEQFF
NA,TRBV2,NA,TRBJ1-3,17,TGTGCCAGCAGTGATCACCTAGGCGGAAACTCTGGAAACACCATATATTTT,CASSDHLGGNSGNTIYF
TRBD1,TRBV25-1,NA,TRBJ2-7,16,TGTGCCAGCAGTGAACCGGACAGGGGTAGTTCCTACGAGCAGTACTTC,CASSEPDRGSSYEQYF
TRBD1,TRBV27,NA,TRBJ2-2,15,TGTGCCAGCAGTACAACAGGGGGTATTGCCGGGGAGCTGTTTTTT,CASSTTGGIAGELFF
TRBD1,TRBV5-1,NA,TRBJ2-7,14,TGCGCCAGCAAACTATCGGGACAGTCCTACGAGCAGTACTTC,CASKLSGQSYEQYF
TRBD1,TRBV7-9,NA,TRBJ2-7,17,TGTGCCAGCAGCTCGGGGAAAGACAGGGCTCTCTCCTACGAGCAGTACTTC,CASSSGKDRALSYEQYF
NA,TRBV28,NA,TRBJ2-5,13,TGTGCCAGCACACGGGGTGTCCCAGAGACCCAGTACTTC,CASTRGVPETQYF
NA,TRBV11-3,few,TRBJ2-3,15,TGTGCCAGCAGCTTAGGGGGGGGGCAGACAGATACGCAGTATTTT,CASSLGGGQTDTQYF
TRBD2,TRBV9,NA,TRBJ2-7,15,TGTGCCAGCAGCGTGTCTTGGGGGAGGGCATACGAGCAGTACTTC,CASSVSWGRAYEQYF
NA,TRBV7-2,NA,TRBJ2-3,13,TGTGCCAGCAGCGACAGCCTTCTAGATACGCAGTATTTT,CASSDSLLDTQYF
TRBD1,TRBV28,NA,TRBJ1-3,14,TGTGCCAGCAGTTTACGACAGGGGAGAAACACCATATATTTT,CASSLRQGRNTIYF
TRBD2,TRBV5-1,NA,TRBJ2-1,20,TGCGCCAGCAGCTTGGCATGGGCTAGCGGGAGGAGAACCTCCTACAATGAGCAGTTCTTC,CASSLAWASGRRTSYNEQFF
TRBD1,TRBV25-1,NA,TRBJ1-2,16,TGTGCCAGCAGTCCTCTTTGGACAGGGGGCAACTATGGCTACACCTTC,CASSPLWTGGNYGYTF
NA,TRBV5-8,NA,TRBJ2-2,14,TGTGCCAGCAGGAGGAGGTATAACACCGGGGAGCTGTTTTTT,CASRRRYNTGELFF
NA,TRBV6-5,NA,TRBJ1-4,14,TGTGCCAGCAGTTACCAGGAAACTAATGAAAAACTGTTTTTT,CASSYQETNEKLFF
NA,TRBV27,NA,TRBJ1-4,15,TGTGCCAGCAGTCAGATCAGCGGGGTTCGGGAAAAACTGTTTTTT,CASSQISGVREKLFF
TRBD2,TRBV19,once,TRBJ2-6,17,TGTGCCAGTAGTGGTGAACTAGCGGGGGCTGGGGCCAACGTCCTGACTTTC,CASSGELAGAGANVLTF
NA,TRBV7-8,few,TRBJ1-4,16,TGTGCCAGCAGCCCTAGTGGCGGGGGAACTAATGAAAAACTGTTTTTT,CASSPSGGGTNEKLFF